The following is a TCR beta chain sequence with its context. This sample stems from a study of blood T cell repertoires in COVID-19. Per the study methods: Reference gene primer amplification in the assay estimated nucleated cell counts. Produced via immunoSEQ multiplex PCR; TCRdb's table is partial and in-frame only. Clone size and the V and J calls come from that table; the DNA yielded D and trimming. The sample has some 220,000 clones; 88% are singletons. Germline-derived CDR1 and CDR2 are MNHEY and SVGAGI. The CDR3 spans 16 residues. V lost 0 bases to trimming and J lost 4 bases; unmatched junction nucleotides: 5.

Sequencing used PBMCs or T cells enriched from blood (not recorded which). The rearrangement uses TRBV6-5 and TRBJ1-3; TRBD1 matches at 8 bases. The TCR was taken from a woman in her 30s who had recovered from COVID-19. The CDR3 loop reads CASSYSGQGRGNTIYF. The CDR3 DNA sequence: TGTGCCAGCAGTTACTCTGGACAGGGACGCGGAAACACCATATATTTT.